The present T cell receptor beta chain was sequenced within a study of T cell repertoires in cytomegalovirus infection (dated by TCRdb to 2018 to 2020). In terms of the full investigation: Donor HLA type was relevant to the analysis, as public TCR beta signatures indicated carriage of CMV infection together with the matching HLA type. What the work shows at the level of the full study, not this receptor alone: The ex vivo response was dominated by HLA-C-restricted CMV-specific TCR beta clonotypes, which also provided the single most frequent clonotype in two of eight donors. In both this cohort and an independent cohort of 352 donors, the cumulative frequency of public TCR beta family members distinguished carriers of CMV infection plus the relevant HLA type.

This clonotype was counted ten times or more. What antigen it recognizes has not been identified. No base quality information exists; no much larger clone differs at one position. For sequencing, an Illumina HiSeq 1500 was employed. The public reads were run again by TCRdb, first through fastp at Q25 and then through MiXCR, and only productive beta chains were kept. Each entry is one CDR3 protein sequence, shown with its most common DNA and genes. For this sample there are over 450,000 distinct CDR3 sequences; about 11% appear just once. The top ten constitute about a tenth of the sample. This receptor was identified in a human donor in good health (CMV status not recorded). Some clones in this sample may be carry-over from other donors' samples. The sequencing input was PBMCs.

Here the CDR3 is given as CASSSDRGRGEQFF. The nucleotides read TGCGCCAGCAGTTCGGACAGGGGAAGAGGTGAGCAGTTCTTC. Recombination linked TRBV5-1 to TRBJ2-1; 9 junctional bases match TRBD1. For this chain, trimming is 5 bases at the V end and 9 bases at the J end, and the number of junction bases without a gene match is 9. The CDR3 has 14 amino acids, counting the end cysteine and phenylalanine. Only the CDR3 region is kept as DNA, spanning 42 bases read in frame from base 1. The germline V gene encodes CDR1 SGHRS and CDR2 YFSETQ.